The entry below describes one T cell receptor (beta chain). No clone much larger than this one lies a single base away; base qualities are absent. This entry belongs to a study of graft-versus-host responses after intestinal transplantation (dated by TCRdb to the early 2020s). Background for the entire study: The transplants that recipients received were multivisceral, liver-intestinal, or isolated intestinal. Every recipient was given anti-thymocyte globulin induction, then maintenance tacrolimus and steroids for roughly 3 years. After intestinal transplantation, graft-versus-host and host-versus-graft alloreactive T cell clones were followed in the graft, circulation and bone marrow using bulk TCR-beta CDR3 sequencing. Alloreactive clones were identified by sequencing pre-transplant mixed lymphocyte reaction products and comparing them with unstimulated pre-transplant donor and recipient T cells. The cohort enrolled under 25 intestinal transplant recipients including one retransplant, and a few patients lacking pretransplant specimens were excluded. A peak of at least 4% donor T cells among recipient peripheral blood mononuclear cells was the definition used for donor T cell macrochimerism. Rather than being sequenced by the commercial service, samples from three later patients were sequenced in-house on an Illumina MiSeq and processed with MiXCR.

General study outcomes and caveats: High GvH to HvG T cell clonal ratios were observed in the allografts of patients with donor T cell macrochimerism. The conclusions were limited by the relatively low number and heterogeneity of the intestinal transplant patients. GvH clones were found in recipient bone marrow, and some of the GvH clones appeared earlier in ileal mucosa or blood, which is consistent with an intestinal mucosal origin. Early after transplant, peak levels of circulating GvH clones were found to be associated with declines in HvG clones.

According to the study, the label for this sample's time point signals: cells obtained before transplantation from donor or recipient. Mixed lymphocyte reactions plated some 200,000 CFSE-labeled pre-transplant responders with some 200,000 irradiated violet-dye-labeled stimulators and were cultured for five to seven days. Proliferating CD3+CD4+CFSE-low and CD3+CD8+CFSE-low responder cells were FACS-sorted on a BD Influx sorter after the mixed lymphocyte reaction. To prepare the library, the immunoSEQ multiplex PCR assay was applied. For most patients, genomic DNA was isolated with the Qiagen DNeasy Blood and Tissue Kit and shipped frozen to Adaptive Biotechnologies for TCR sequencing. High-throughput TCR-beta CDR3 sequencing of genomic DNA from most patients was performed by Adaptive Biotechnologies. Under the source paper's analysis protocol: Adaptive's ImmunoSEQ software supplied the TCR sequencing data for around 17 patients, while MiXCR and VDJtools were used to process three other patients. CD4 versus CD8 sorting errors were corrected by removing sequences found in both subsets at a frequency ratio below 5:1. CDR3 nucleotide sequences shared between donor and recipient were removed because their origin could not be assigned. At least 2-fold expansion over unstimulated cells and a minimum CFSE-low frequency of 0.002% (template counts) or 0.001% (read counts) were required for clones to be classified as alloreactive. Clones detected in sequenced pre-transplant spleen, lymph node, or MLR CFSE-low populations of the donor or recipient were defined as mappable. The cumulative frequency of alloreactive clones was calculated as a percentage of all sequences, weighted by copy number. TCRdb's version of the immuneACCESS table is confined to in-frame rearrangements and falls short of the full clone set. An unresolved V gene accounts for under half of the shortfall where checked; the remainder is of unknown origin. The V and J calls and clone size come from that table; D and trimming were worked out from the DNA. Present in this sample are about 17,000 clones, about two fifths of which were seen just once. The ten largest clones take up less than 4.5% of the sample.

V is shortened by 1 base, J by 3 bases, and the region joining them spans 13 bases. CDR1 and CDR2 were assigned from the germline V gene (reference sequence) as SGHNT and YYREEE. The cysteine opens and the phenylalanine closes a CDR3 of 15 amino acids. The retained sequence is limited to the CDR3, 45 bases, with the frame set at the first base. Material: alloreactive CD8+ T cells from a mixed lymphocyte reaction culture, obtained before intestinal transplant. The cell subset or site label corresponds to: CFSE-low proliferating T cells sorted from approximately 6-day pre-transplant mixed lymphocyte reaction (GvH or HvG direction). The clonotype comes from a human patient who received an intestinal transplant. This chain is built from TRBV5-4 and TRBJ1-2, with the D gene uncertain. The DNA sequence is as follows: TGTGCCAGCAGCTTGCGCGCCGGACGATACTATGGCTACACCTTC. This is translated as CASSLRAGRYYGYTF.